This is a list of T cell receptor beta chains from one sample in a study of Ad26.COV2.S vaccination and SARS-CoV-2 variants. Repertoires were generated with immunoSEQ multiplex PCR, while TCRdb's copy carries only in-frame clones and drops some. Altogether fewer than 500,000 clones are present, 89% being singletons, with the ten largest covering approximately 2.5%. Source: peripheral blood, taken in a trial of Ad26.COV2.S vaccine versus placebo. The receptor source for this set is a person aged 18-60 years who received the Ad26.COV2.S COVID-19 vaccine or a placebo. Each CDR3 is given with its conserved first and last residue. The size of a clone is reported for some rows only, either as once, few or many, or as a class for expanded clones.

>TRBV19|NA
CAAGGVFAEAFF
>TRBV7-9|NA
CASSLWQGEETQYF
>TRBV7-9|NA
CASSNSGSYTIYF
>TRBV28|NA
CASMGAGTDTQYF
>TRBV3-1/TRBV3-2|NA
CASSQGFRTATAFF
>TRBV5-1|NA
CASTPQVGANVLTF
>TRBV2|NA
CASSGQGNTEAFF
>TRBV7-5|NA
CARSSPGQETQYF
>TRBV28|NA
CASSFGGRVGYGYTF
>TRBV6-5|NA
CASSQGTSINEQFF
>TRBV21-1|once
CASSKRVQSRNEQFF
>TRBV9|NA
CASSPRTFSGNTIYF
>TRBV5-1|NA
CASSLGGGNIQYF
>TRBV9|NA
CASSPGQGARETEAFF
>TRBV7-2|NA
CASSFPYSPTAGANVLTF
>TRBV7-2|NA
CASSFTGGNGETQYF
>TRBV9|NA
CASSVGSGYTGELFF
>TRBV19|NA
CASTGRQGLPSTDTQYF
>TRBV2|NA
CASSAAQDYGYTF
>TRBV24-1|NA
CATSDPSGRGLYNEQFF
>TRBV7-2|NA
CASSLTGLVSYEQYF
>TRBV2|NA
CASTLGEIINIQYF
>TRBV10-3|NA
CATGAGTWADTQYF
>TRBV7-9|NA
CASSLGDRWGYTF
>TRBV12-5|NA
CASGLDPTGKGEKLFF
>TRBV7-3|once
CASSLMGRNNEQFF
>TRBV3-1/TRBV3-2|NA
CASSQGWGGDEKLFF
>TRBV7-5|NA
CVRSSPQVGQGDYGYTF
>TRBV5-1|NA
CASSLDPHEETQYF
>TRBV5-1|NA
CASRVTDTQYF
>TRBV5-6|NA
CASSFGLNLAAYTF
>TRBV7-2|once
CASSYLSGSYNEQFF
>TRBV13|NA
CASTLAGGSSYEQYF
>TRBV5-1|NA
CASSGGLGNTEAFF
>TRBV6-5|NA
CASSYSKGLYEQYF
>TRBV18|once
CASSPWGTENTF
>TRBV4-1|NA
CASSQAIYGYTYEQYF
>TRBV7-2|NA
CASSYKTGYQATNEKLFF
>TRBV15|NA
CATSRDSGTYWEDHEQYF
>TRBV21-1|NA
CASSKTLAGADTQYF
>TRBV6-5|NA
CASRRDATNYGYTF
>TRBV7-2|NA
CASSGAGTAAYEQYF
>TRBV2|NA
CASLRTGGTSGNTIYF
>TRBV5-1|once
CASSLYRVETQYF
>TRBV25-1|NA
CASSELGEGIDQPQHF